This is a list of T cell receptor beta chains from one sample in a study of cytotoxic CD8 clonotypes in ibrutinib-treated CLL. Data came from immunoSEQ multiplex PCR; TCRdb stores just in-frame clones and leaves some out. The sample contains a few hundred thousand clones, under 70% of which appear only once. The source material was PBMCs, sampled after 36 months of ibrutinib treatment. The receptors were gathered from a human donor with chronic lymphocytic leukemia. Each CDR3 is given with its conserved first and last residue. D genes are given only for firm matches. The size field is filled for only some rows; it gives once, few, many or a size class.

cdr3_length clone_size j_call d_call v_call cdr3_nt cdr3_aa
15 . TRBJ2-5 . TRBV19 TGTGCCAGTAGCCTCTCTTTTGGGGGACCGGAGACCCAGTACTTC CASSLSFGGPETQYF
13 few TRBJ2-5 . TRBV5-1 TGCGCCAGCAGCTTCGGGTCCCAAGAGACCCAGTACTTC CASSFGSQETQYF
19 . TRBJ2-3 TRBD1 TRBV6-1 TGTGCCAGCAGTGAATTTGCCGGGGACAGGGGGTTTAGGAGGAATACGCAGTATTTT CASSEFAGDRGFRRNTQYF
15 . TRBJ2-7 . TRBV9 TGTGCCAGCAGCCTCGGGGTGGTGCAAGCCTACGAGCAGTACTTC CASSLGVVQAYEQYF
17 . TRBJ2-1 . TRBV15 TGTGCCACCAGCAGAGTAGGACCCCACGATTATTACAATGAGCAGTTCTTC CATSRVGPHDYYNEQFF
18 . TRBJ2-3 . TRBV19 TGTGCCAGTAGTAGGGCAGCGCTGGGGGGGGCGAGCACAGATACGCAGTATTTT CASSRAALGGASTDTQYF
16 once TRBJ1-6 . TRBV21-1 TGTGCCAGCAGCAAAGATATGGGACACAATAATTCACCCCTCCACTTT CASSKDMGHNNSPLHF
16 . TRBJ2-3 TRBD2 TRBV19 TGTGCCAGTAGTGACGTAGGACTAGCACTCACAGATACGCAGTATTTT CASSDVGLALTDTQYF
15 once TRBJ1-1 . TRBV5-1 TGCGCCAGCAGCTTGGAGGTCGACAGGAACACTGAAGCTTTCTTT CASSLEVDRNTEAFF
15 . TRBJ2-3 . TRBV6-9 TGTGCCAGCAGCTATATCAGGGTCGGCACAGATACGCAGTATTTT CASSYIRVGTDTQYF
14 . TRBJ2-7 TRBD1 TRBV10-2 TGCGCCACCTCCGGGACAGGGGCATACTACGAGCAGTACTTC CATSGTGAYYEQYF
15 . TRBJ2-7 . TRBV28 TGTGCCAGCAGTTTGTTTAGGGGTGAGGACTACGAGCAGTACTTC CASSLFRGEDYEQYF
15 few TRBJ1-1 . TRBV7-3 TGTGCCAGCAGCTTACTCAGGGTCGGCGACACTGAAGCTTTCTTT CASSLLRVGDTEAFF
14 . TRBJ2-7 . TRBV18 TGTGCCAGCTCACCACCCCATGGTTCGGCCGAGCAGTACTTC CASSPPHGSAEQYF
14 once TRBJ2-5 . TRBV5-4 TGTGCCAGCAGCCCGGGGTTTAGAGAGGAGACCCAGTACTTC CASSPGFREETQYF
13 few TRBJ1-1 . TRBV11-2 TGTGCCAGCAGCCCAGACAGGTACACTGAAGCTTTCTTT CASSPDRYTEAFF
16 . TRBJ2-1 . TRBV29-1 TGCAGCGTTGCTGCGGGGATAGTTCTCTCCTACAATGAGCAGTTCTTC CSVAAGIVLSYNEQFF
14 . TRBJ2-7 TRBD1 TRBV7-6 TGTGCCAGCAGCGCACAGGGGGCGACCTACGAGCAGTACTTC CASSAQGATYEQYF
13 few TRBJ2-5 . TRBV18 TGTGCCAGCTCACCACGGATCCGAGAGACCCAGTACTTC CASSPRIRETQYF
12 . TRBJ2-3 . TRBV29-1 TGCAGCGTTCCTGCCGCCGCAGATACGCAGTATTTT CSVPAAADTQYF
14 few TRBJ1-3 . TRBV19 TGTGCCAGTAGGTCGCTGGACCGACGGGACACCATATATTTT CASRSLDRRDTIYF
16 few TRBJ1-3 . TRBV19 TGTGCCAGTAGTACCTGGGCCCCGCCCCGTGGAAACACCATATATTTT CASSTWAPPRGNTIYF
15 . TRBJ2-7 TRBD2 TRBV5-4 TGTGCCAGCAGCTGGGCCCCTGGGGGGGCCTACGAGCAGTACTTC CASSWAPGGAYEQYF
15 . TRBJ2-1 . TRBV7-8 TGTGCCAGCAGCTTAGAGGGAGTCCGCTACAATGAGCAGTTCTTC CASSLEGVRYNEQFF
16 few TRBJ2-7 TRBD1 TRBV5-1 TGCGCCAGCAGCCCCCGGGACAGGGGGTTGGCCTACGAGCAGTACTTC CASSPRDRGLAYEQYF
13 . TRBJ2-7 TRBD2 TRBV6-6 TGTGCCAGCAGGGCTAGCGGGGACTACGAGCAGTACTTC CASRASGDYEQYF
14 . TRBJ2-7 TRBD1 TRBV29-1 TGCACGGTTAATTATAGGGGGCTCTCCTACGAGCAGTACTTC CTVNYRGLSYEQYF
14 few TRBJ2-3 TRBD2 TRBV4-3 TGCGCCAGCAGCCACGGACTAGCTGGGTATACGCAGTATTTT CASSHGLAGYTQYF
15 . TRBJ1-2 . TRBV4-1 TGCGCCAGCAGCCAAGAGGGGGAAACGGCCTATGGCTACACCTTC CASSQEGETAYGYTF
15 few TRBJ1-5 TRBD1 TRBV7-6 TGTGCCAGCAGCTTAGGACAGGGTATAAGGCAGCCCCAGCATTTT CASSLGQGIRQPQHF
12 . TRBJ2-7 . TRBV29-1 TGCAGCGTTGTTGGGGAATCCAACGAGCAGTACTTC CSVVGESNEQYF
14 . TRBJ1-1 TRBD1 TRBV9 TGTGCCAGCAGCGTAGAACCAGGGGGCTCAGCGGCTTTCTTT CASSVEPGGSAAFF
15 . TRBJ2-1 TRBD1 TRBV11-3 TGTGCCAGCAGCTCCCCCAGGACAGGGAACAATGAGCAGTTCTTC CASSSPRTGNNEQFF
18 few TRBJ2-7 . TRBV5-1 TGCGCCAGCAGCTTGGAGTGGTTTAGGGGCGCCAGCTCCTACGAGCAGTACTTC CASSLEWFRGASSYEQYF
15 once TRBJ1-3 TRBD1 TRBV7-2 TGTGCCAGCAGCTTAGCCACAGGGGCTGGAAACACCATATATTTT CASSLATGAGNTIYF
16 few TRBJ2-7 . TRBV4-1 TGCGCCAGCAGCCAAGATGCCCGATGGGGGGACTACGAGCAGTACTTC CASSQDARWGDYEQYF
14 . TRBJ2-5 . TRBV27 TGTGCCAGCAGTTTTGGGCAGGGGTATGGGACCCAGTACTTC CASSFGQGYGTQYF
15 . TRBJ2-7 . TRBV19 TGTGCCAGTAGTACCGTTTGGGGCAGCTCCTACGAGCAGTACTTC CASSTVWGSSYEQYF
15 . TRBJ2-7 TRBD1 TRBV4-1 TGCGCCAGCAGCCAAGTCCACAGGGGCATCTACGAGCAGTACTTC CASSQVHRGIYEQYF
15 . TRBJ1-1 TRBD1 TRBV10-3 TGTGCCATCAACACACAGGGGGCGGGGAACACTGAAGCTTTCTTT CAINTQGAGNTEAFF
17 . TRBJ1-2 . TRBV13 TGTGCCAGCAGCTTAGACCGCGACACCGGCCTCAACTATGGCTACACCTTC CASSLDRDTGLNYGYTF
20 . TRBJ2-7 . TRBV5-1 TGCGCCAGCAGCTTGGGCCACCGGGACCCTAGGGATGGGGAATCCTACGAGCAGTACTTC CASSLGHRDPRDGESYEQYF
16 . TRBJ2-1 TRBD1 TRBV5-1 TGCGCCAGCAGTCTTCCCGACAGGGGAGCATACAATGAGCAGTTCTTC CASSLPDRGAYNEQFF
14 . TRBJ2-7 . TRBV27 TGTGCCAGCAGTTTGGGCAGGGCGGCCTACGAGCAGTACTTC CASSLGRAAYEQYF
15 . TRBJ1-2 . TRBV27 TGTGCCAGCAGTTTAGCGATAGACAGCACCTATGGCTACACCTTC CASSLAIDSTYGYTF
17 . TRBJ2-1 . TRBV5-1 TGCGCCAGCAGCTCTGTAGTCTCTAGGGGCTCCTACAATGAGCAGTTCTTC CASSSVVSRGSYNEQFF
18 . TRBJ2-3 TRBD2 TRBV7-8 TGTGCCAGCAGCCCCCGCCTGGGACTAGCGGGGTTTGGAGATACGCAGTATTTT CASSPRLGLAGFGDTQYF
14 few TRBJ1-1 . TRBV5-6 TGTGCCAGCAGCTTGGCTGGCAGACGCACTGAAGCTTTCTTT CASSLAGRRTEAFF
16 . TRBJ2-7 . TRBV10-2 TGCGCCAGCGGGGTGGTAAGCCTAGCAGGACCCTACGAGCAGTACTTC CASGVVSLAGPYEQYF
12 few TRBJ2-7 . TRBV2 TGTGCCAGCAGTGCGGGGTGGGGCGAGCAGTACTTC CASSAGWGEQYF
17 . TRBJ2-6 . TRBV5-1 TGCGCCAGCAGCTTGGCAGGAGGACGGTCTGGGGCCAACGTCCTGACTTTC CASSLAGGRSGANVLTF
16 . TRBJ2-3 . TRBV5-4 TGTGCCAGCAGCTTGGCCAGCCCCTTAAGCACAGATACGCAGTATTTT CASSLASPLSTDTQYF
13 . TRBJ2-1 . TRBV5-1 TGCGCCAGCAGCTTGGTGTCTCTGGATGAGCAGTTCTTC CASSLVSLDEQFF
13 few TRBJ1-2 TRBD1 TRBV14 TGTGCCAGCAGTTGGGACAGGGGATATGGCTACACCTTC CASSWDRGYGYTF
13 . TRBJ2-7 . TRBV10-3 TGTGCCATCAGTGACCCGAAGGGGTTCGAGCAGTACTTC CAISDPKGFEQYF